This T cell receptor beta chain originates from a study of patients and donors after allogeneic stem cell transplantation. V lost 4 bases to trimming and J lost 0 bases; unmatched junction nucleotides: 4. Germline CDR1 and CDR2: SGDLS and YYNGEE. The CDR3 runs 15 residues. TCRdb re-called the RT-PCR reads with MiXCR, one entry per CDR3 protein. Altogether about 2,400 distinct CDR3 sequences are present, under 20% being singletons, with the ten largest covering roughly an eighth. This clonotype has a handful of counts. The rearrangement joins TRBV9 to TRBJ2-1; 7 bases are a match to TRBD1. This receptor was obtained from a human donor who was either an allogeneic HSCT recipient or a stem cell or donor lymphocyte infusion donor (not recorded which). It is not recorded whose cells these are; they may come from a transplant donor. Sequenced: blood, either unsorted or a sorted T cell fraction (not recorded which). The CDR3 loop reads CASSPRQGSYNEQFF. DNA for the CDR3: TGTGCCAGCAGCCCTCGACAGGGCTCCTACAATGAGCAGTTCTTC.